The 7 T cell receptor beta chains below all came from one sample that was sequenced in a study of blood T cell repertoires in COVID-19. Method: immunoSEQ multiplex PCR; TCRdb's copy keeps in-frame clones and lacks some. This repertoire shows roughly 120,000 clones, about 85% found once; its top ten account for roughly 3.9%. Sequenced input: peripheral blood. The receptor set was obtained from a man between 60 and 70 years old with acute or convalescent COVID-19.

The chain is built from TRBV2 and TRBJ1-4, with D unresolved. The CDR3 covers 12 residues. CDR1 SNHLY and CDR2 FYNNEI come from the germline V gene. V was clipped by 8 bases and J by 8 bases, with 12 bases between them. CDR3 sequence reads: CASGLREEKLFF. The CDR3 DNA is TGTGCCAGCGGCCTCCGGGAGGAAAAACTGTTTTTT.

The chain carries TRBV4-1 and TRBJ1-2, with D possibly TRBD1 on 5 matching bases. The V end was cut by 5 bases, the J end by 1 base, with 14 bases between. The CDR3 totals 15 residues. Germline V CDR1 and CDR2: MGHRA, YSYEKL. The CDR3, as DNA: TGCGCCAGCAGCACCCGGACACCACTTAACTATGGCTACACCTTC. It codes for CASSTRTPLNYGYTF.

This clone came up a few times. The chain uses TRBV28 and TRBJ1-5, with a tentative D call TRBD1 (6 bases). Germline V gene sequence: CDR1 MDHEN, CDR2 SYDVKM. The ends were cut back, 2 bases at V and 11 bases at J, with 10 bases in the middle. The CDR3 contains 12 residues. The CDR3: CASSLENRAQHF. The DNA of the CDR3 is TGTGCCAGCAGTTTAGAGAACAGGGCCCAGCATTTT. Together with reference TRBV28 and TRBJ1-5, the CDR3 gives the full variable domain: DVKVTQSSRYLVKRTGEKVFLECVQDMDHENMFWYRQDPGLGLRLIYFSYDVKMKEKGDIPEGYSVSREKKERFSLILESASTNQTSMYLCASSLENRAQHFGDGTRLSIL.

The CDR3 is CASSQGQGGASGANVLTF. CDR3 coding DNA: TGTGCCAGCAGCCAAGGTCAAGGGGGCGCGTCCGGGGCCAACGTCCTGACTTTC. The chain recombines TRBV4-2 with TRBJ2-6, with 7 bases matching TRBD1. Losses at the gene ends were 1 base for V and 4 bases for J; bases not matched to a gene: 10. CDR3 size: 18 residues. Germline V gene sequence: CDR1 LGHNA, CDR2 YNFKEQ.

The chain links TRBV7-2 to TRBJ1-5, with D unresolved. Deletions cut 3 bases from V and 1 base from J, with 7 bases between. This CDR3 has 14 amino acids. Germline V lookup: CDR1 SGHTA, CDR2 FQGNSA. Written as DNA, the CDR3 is TGTGCCAGCAGCTTCCGGGGAAGCAATCAGCCCCAGCATTTT. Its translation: CASSFRGSNQPQHF.

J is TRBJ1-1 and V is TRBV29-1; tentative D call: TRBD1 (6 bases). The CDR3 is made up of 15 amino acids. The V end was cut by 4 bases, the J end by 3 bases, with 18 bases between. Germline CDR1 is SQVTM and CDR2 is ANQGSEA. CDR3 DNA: TGCAGCGTTGTGATTCCCACAGGGCAACACACTGAAGCTTTCTTT. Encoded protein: CSVVIPTGQHTEAFF.

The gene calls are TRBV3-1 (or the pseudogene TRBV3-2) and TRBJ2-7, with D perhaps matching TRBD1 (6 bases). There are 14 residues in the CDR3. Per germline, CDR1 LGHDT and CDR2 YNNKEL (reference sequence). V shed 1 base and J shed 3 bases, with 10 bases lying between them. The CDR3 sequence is CASSQAGRGYEQYF. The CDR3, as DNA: TGTGCCAGCAGCCAAGCGGGCAGGGGCTACGAGCAGTACTTC.